The clone carrying this TCR beta chain was seen at least ten times. The data are from a study of neurological immune-mediated disorders. The making of cDNA relied on 5'RACE with 10-nucleotide random UMIs. TCRdb ran MiXCR on the 5' RACE reads and lists one entry per CDR3 protein. The data hold about 74,000 distinct CDR3 sequences, with roughly 5.6% observed a single time. Trimming shortened V by 3 bases and J by 5 bases, and 12 bases separated the two germline ends. Germline V CDR1 and CDR2: SEHNR, FQNEAQ (reference sequence). The CDR3 loop spans 14 amino acids. The J gene is TRBJ2-3, the V gene TRBV7-9; tentatively, D is TRBD2 (6 bases). The sequence came from a man younger than 30 with multiple sclerosis. The specimen sequenced was PBMCs. CDR3 nucleotides: TGTGCCAGCAGCTTCCCCGCGGGAAGAGATACGCAGTATTTT. Translation gives CASSFPAGRDTQYF.